The sequence of this T cell receptor beta chain was determined in a study of radiation and T cells in renal cell carcinoma (dated by TCRdb to the early 2020s). Some background on the complete study: Samples came from a clinical trial, in which primary renal cell carcinomas received 15 Gy stereotactic body radiation therapy followed by nephrectomy 4 weeks later. TCR beta sequencing covered over 50 samples in total, comprising 25 or so tumors and 27 peripheral blood samples. A total of 3.5 million to 4.5 million unique CDR3 nucleotide sequences, encoding 2,658,974 unique CDR3 amino acid sequences, were found across all 50 or so samples. The investigation overall reported the following: Dynamics of the blood repertoire were not tracked past 4 weeks after treatment. Because no pretreatment tumor biopsies were available, whether clonotypes were present in the tumor at baseline could not be determined. In blood, the top tumor clonotypes increased from baseline to 2 weeks after radiation and then shrank by 4 weeks, which suggests a temporary expansion of tumor-resident clones. The single-armed trial design could not address effects of radiation dose or scheduling on the TCR repertoire.

A distance of 13 bases separates the germline ends of V and J, which lose 7 bases and 4 bases respectively. There are 13 amino acids in the CDR3, from cysteine to phenylalanine inclusive. This entry keeps only the CDR3 DNA: 39 bases, framed from base 1. CDR1 MDHEN and CDR2 SYDVKM were looked up in the germline V gene. TCR beta libraries were generated from genomic DNA with the immunoSEQ kit, following the manufacturer's recommendations. To prepare the libraries, a first multiplex PCR with proprietary primers was run, followed by a second PCR that added unique barcodes, and a bead cleanup was done after each round. A kit-provided positive control reaction and a negative control reaction were included in every sample batch. The final libraries were assessed on an Agilent 4200 TapeStation D1000 ScreenTape, pooled by volume, and quantified by qPCR. Sequencing was performed on an Illumina NextSeq500 with a MidOutput 150-cycle cartridge, and 156 Read1 and 15 Index1 cycles were run with kit custom primers. The pooled library was loaded at approximately 1 pM, with a 20% PhiX control spiked in. Per the original workflow: The vendor-processed data were analyzed in R, and a clonotype was defined as all T cells that share the same CDR3 nucleotide sequence. For clone abundance analyses, frequencies were normalized to the 10,000 most abundant clones per sample. Public T cell clones, which averaged fewer than five per sample, were removed prior to analysis. Tumor-enriched clonotypes and baseline blood-enriched clonotypes were defined as those with an abundance difference of at least 32-fold between compartments. A beta-binomial differential abundance model was used to identify clonotypes that were expanded or contracted between blood time points. Similarity between tumor and blood repertoires was quantified using the Baroni-Urbani and Buser coefficient, and groups were compared with two-tailed Wilcoxon tests in R. The clones in this table, taken by TCRdb from immuneACCESS, are in-frame only. Not every clone is retained; where verified, under half of the shortfall comes from an unresolved V gene, and the cause of the rest is unknown. The DNA gave D and trimming, while V, J and clone size come from that table. Present in this sample are some 60,000 clones, around 77% of which were seen just once. About 6.8% of the sample is taken by the ten largest.

About this clone: No cognate antigen has been identified for it. No per-base quality is available; no much larger clone lies one base away.

The label giving this sample's time point can be read as: blood 2 weeks post-SBRT. What the treatment or condition label conveys for this sample: 15 Gy SBRT to primary tumor, nephrectomy 4 weeks later. To follow tumor-enriched clonotypes, serial peripheral blood was collected from radiation-treated patients at baseline and at 2 weeks and 4 weeks after SBRT. Renal cell carcinoma with clear cell pathology was present in all patients. Genomic DNA for TCR sequencing was prepared using the QIAamp DNA Blood Mini Kit (Qiagen). The analyses included only samples that passed all quality control checks. The sequence derives from a man aged 60 to 75 with renal cell carcinoma. This specimen was blood, taken from a patient whose treatment included radiotherapy and nephrectomy. Recombination connected TRBV28 to TRBJ1-2, with the D gene uncertain. The bases are TGTGCCAGCATGAGGGTTCGCGGCTATGGCTACACCTTC. This codes for CASMRVRGYGYTF.